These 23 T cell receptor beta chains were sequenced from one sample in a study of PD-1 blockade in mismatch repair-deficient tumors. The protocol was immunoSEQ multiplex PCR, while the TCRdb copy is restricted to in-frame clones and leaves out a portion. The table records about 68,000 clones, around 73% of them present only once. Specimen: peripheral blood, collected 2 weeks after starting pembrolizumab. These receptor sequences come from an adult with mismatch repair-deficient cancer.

The CDR3 DNA reads as TGTGCCAGCAGATCAGGACAGGTAGAGACCCAGTACTTC. This encodes CASRSGQVETQYF. V usage is TRBV6-6 and J usage is TRBJ2-5; TRBD1 matches at 7 bases. Germline CDR1 and CDR2: MNHNY and SVGAGI (reference sequence). The CDR3 runs to 13 residues. V lost 6 bases and J lost 4; bases outside the gene matches: 5.

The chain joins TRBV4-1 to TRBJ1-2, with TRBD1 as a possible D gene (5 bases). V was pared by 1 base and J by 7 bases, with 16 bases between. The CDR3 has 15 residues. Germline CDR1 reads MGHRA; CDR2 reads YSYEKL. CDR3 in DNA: TGCGCCAGCAGCCAAGTAGGGGCCAGGGCGGCTGGCTACACCTTC. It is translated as CASSQVGARAAGYTF.

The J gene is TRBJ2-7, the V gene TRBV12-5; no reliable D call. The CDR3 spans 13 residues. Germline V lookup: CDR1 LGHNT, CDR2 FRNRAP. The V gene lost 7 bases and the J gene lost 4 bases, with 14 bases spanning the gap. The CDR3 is CASVLDGSYEQYF. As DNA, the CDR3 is TGTGCTAGTGTCTTAGACGGGTCATACGAGCAGTACTTC. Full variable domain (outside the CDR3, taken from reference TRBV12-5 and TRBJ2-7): DARVTQTPRHKVTEMGQEVTMRCQPILGHNTVFWYRQTMMQGLELLAYFRNRAPLDDSGMPKDRFSAEMPDATLATLKIQPSEPRDSAVYFCASVLDGSYEQYFGPGTRLTVT.

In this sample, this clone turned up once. The DNA for the CDR3 is TGTGCCAGCAGAGAGGGCTTGGGTGAAAAACTGTTTTTT. This codes for CASREGLGEKLFF. V usage is TRBV2 and J usage is TRBJ1-4; the D is unclear. The length of the CDR3 is 13 residues. Between the trimmed V and J ends, which lost 6 bases and 7 bases, there was a span of 12 bases. Germline-derived CDR1 and CDR2 are SNHLY and FYNNEI.

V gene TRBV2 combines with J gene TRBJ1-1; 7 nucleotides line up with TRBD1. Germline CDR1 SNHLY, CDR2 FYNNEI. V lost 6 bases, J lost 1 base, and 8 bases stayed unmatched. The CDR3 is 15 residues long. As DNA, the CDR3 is TGTGCCAGCAGATTAGGGGGCGGCGGGAACACTGAAGCTTTCTTT. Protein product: CASRLGGGGNTEAFF.

The CDR3 protein is CASPPTTGVHSNQPQHF. In DNA, the CDR3 is TGTGCCAGCCCTCCGACTACAGGGGTACATAGCAATCAGCCCCAGCATTTT. V gene TRBV28 combines with J gene TRBJ1-5; 7 bases are a match to TRBD1. The trim removed 8 bases at V and 0 bases at J, leaving 13 bases unmatched. CDR1 is MDHEN, CDR2 SYDVKM, per germline. This CDR3 spans 17 amino acids.

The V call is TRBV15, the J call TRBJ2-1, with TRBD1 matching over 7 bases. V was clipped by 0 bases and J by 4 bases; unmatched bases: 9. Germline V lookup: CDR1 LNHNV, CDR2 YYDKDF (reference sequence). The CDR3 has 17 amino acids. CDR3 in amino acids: CATSREAGTVDYNEQFF. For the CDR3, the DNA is TGTGCCACCAGCAGAGAAGCCGGGACAGTAGATTACAATGAGCAGTTCTTC. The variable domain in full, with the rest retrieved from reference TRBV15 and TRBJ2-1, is DAMVIQNPRYQVTQFGKPVTLSCSQTLNHNVMYWYQQKSSQAPKLLFHYYDKDFNNEADTPDNFQSRRPNTSFCFLDIRSPGLGDTAMYLCATSREAGTVDYNEQFFGPGTRLTVL.

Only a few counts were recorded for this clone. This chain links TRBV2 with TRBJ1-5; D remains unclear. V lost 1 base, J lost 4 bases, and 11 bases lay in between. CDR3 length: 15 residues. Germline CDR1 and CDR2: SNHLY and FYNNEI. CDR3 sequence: CASSEGGQPNQPQHF. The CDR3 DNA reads TGTGCCAGCAGTGAAGGTGGTCAGCCAAATCAGCCCCAGCATTTT.

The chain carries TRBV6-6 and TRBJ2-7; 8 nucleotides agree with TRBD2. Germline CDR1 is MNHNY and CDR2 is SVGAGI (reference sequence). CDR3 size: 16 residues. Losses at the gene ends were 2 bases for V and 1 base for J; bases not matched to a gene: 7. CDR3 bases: TGTGCCAGCAGTTACCCTCAGCGGGAGACATCCTACGAGCAGTACTTC. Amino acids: CASSYPQRETSYEQYF.

The CDR3 protein is CASSKGSSYEQYF. The CDR3 DNA follows: TGTGCCAGCAGTAAGGGGAGCTCCTACGAGCAGTACTTC. The chain carries TRBV27 and TRBJ2-7; perhaps D is TRBD1 or TRBD2 (5 bases each). CDR3 length: 13 amino acids. Germline CDR1 is MNHEY and CDR2 is SMNVEV (reference sequence). The germline V and J ends were trimmed by 5 bases and 0 bases, with 8 bases remaining between them.

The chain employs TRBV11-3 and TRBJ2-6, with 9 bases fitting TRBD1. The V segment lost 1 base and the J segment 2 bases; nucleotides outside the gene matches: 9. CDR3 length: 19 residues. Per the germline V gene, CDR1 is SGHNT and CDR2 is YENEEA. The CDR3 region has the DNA TGTGCCAGCAGCTTAGGCTTTTTACAGGGGGCTGCTGGGGCCAACGTCCTGACTTTC. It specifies CASSLGFLQGAAGANVLTF. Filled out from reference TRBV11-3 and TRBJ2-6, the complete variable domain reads EAGVVQSPRYKIIEKKQPVAFWCNPISGHNTLYWYLQNLGQGPELLIRYENEEAVDDSQLPKDRFSAERLKGVDSTLKIQPAELGDSAVYLCASSLGFLQGAAGANVLTFGAGSRLTVL.

In nucleotides, the CDR3 is TGCGCCAGCAGCTTGGTTCTAGCGGGAGGGCCACGGCCAGATACGCAGTATTTT. Its protein product is CASSLVLAGGPRPDTQYF. The chain combines TRBV5-1 with TRBJ2-3, with 12 bases aligning to TRBD2. This CDR3 spans 18 amino acids. Germline V lookup: CDR1 SGHRS, CDR2 YFSETQ. Trimming cost V 0 bases and J 4 bases; bases outside gene matches: 9.

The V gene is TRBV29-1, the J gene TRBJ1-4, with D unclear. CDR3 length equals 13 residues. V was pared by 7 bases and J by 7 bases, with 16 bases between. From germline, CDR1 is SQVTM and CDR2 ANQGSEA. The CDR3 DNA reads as TGCAGCGCTGCCGGGCCCCCACTTGAAAAACTGTTTTTT. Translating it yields CSAAGPPLEKLFF.

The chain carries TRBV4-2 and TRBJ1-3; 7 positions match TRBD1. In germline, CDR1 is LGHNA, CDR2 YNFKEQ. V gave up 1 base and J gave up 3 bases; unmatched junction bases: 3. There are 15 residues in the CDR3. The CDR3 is CASSQAQGSGNTIYF. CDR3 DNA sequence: TGTGCCAGCAGCCAAGCACAGGGGAGTGGAAACACCATATATTTT.

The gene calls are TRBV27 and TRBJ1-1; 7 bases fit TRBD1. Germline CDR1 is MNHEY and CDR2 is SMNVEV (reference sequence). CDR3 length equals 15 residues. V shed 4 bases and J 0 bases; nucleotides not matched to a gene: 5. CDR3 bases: TGTGCCAGCAGTTCGGTCGGACAGGTGAACACTGAAGCTTTCTTT. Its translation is CASSSVGQVNTEAFF.

The DNA for the CDR3 is TGTGCCAGCAGCTTATTATGGCAGGGAGGCACTGAAGCTTTCTTT. Protein sequence: CASSLLWQGGTEAFF. The rearrangement links TRBV7-2 to TRBJ1-1; weak D call: TRBD1 (5 bases). CDR1 and CDR2 (germline): SGHTA, FQGNSA. Trimming took 2 bases from V and 4 from J, leaving 14 bases between them. The CDR3 loop spans 15 amino acids.

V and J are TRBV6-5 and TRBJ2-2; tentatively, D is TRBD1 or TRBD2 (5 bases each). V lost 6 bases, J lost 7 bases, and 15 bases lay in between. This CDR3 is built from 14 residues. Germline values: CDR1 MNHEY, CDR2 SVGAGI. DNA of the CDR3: TGTGCCAGCAGGACGGGGACGAAGCACGGGGAGCTGTTTTTT. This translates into CASRTGTKHGELFF.

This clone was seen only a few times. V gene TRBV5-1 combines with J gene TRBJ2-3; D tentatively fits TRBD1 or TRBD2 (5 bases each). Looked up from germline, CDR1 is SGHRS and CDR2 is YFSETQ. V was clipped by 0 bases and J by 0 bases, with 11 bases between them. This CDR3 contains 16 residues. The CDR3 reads CASSLELGGSTDTQYF. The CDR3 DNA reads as TGCGCCAGCAGCTTGGAGCTTGGGGGAAGCACAGATACGCAGTATTTT.

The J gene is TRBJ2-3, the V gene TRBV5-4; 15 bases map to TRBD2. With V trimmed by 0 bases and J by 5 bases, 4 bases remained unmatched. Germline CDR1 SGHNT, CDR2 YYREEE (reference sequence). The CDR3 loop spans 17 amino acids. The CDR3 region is CASSLGTSGRARDTQYF. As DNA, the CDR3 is TGTGCCAGCAGCTTGGGGACTAGCGGGAGGGCCAGAGATACGCAGTATTTT.

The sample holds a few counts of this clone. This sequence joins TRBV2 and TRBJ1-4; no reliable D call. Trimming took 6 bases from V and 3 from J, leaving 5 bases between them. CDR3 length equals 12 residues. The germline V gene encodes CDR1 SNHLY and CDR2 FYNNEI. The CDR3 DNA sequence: TGTGCCAGCAGGAGGGCTAATGAAAAACTGTTTTTT. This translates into CASRRANEKLFF.

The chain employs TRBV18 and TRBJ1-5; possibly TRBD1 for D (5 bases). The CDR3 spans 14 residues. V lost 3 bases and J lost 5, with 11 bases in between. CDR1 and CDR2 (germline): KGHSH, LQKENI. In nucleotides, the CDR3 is TGTGCCAGCTCACCGGGTGGAGGGGATCAGCCCCAGCATTTT. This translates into CASSPGGGDQPQHF. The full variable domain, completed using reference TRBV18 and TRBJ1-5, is NAGVMQNPRHLVRRRGQEARLRCSPMKGHSHVYWYRQLPEEGLKFMVYLQKENIIDESGMPKERFSAEFPKEGPSILRIQQVVRGDSAAYFCASSPGGGDQPQHFGDGTRLSIL.

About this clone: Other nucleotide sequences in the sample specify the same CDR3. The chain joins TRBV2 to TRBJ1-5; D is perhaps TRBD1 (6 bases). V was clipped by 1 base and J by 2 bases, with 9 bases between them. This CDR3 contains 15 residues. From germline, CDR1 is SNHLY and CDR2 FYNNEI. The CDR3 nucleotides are TGTGCCAGCAGTGAAGGGAAGGGGGGCAATCAGCCCCAGCATTTT. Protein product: CASSEGKGGNQPQHF.

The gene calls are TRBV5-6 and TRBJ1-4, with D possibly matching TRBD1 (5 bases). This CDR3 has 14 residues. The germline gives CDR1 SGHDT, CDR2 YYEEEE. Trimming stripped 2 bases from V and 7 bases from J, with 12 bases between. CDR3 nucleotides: TGTGCCAGCAGCTTCGAGGGGATTCGTGAAAAACTGTTTTTT. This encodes CASSFEGIREKLFF.